This T cell receptor (beta chain) was captured by sequencing in a study of T cells in Graves' hyperthyroidism and ophthalmopathy. At the level of the study: Upon initial diagnosis and before any treatment, peripheral blood was collected. Overall study findings and caveats: Appearing also in blood were most of the thyroid clonotypes expanded above 0.001.

Hyperthyroidism, newly diagnosed and lasting under 2 months, affected patients aged 18 to 65. Exclusion followed for patients with uncontrolled infection, other autoimmune disease, pregnancy or lactation. For this clonotype: Antigen specificity is unknown.

What was amplified from RNA transcripts were TCR beta CDR3 regions. The HTBI primer set was used in a first-round RT-PCR of the TCR CDR3. TCRdb re-called the multiplex PCR reads with MiXCR, one entry per CDR3 protein. The sample holds 450,000 to 650,000 distinct CDR3 sequences, more than 20% seen once. Trimming at V came to 7 bases and at J to 4 bases, leaving 9 bases not matched to a gene. This CDR3 is built from 13 residues. Germline-derived CDR1 and CDR2 are SQVTM and ANQGSEA. Sequencing used blood. The clonotype comes from a man in his late teens or twenties with Graves' hyperthyroidism. The chain employs TRBV29-1 and TRBJ2-5, with 7 positions matching TRBD2. For the CDR3, the DNA is TGCAGCGCCATTCGGATAGCGGGAGAGACCCAGTACTTC. Residues: CSAIRIAGETQYF.